Listed below are T cell receptor beta chains from one sample, sequenced in a study of Ad26.COV2.S vaccination and SARS-CoV-2 variants. The assay was immunoSEQ multiplex PCR, and TCRdb's table has in-frame clones only and misses some. Among around 420,000 clones listed, roughly 90% were seen once. This specimen consisted of peripheral blood, obtained in a trial of Ad26.COV2.S vaccine versus placebo. These receptors originate from a person aged 18-60 years who received the Ad26.COV2.S COVID-19 vaccine or a placebo. Each CDR3 is given with its conserved first and last residue. The order of the fields is D gene, J gene, clone size, V gene, CDR3 protein, CDR3 DNA. D genes are given only for firm matches. Only part of the rows carry a size: once, few, many, or a class if the clone is expanded.

d_call: NA; j_call: TRBJ2-1; clone_size: few; v_call: TRBV23-1; cdr3_aa: CASSDRDPWGNEQFF; cdr3_nt: TGCGCCAGCAGTGACCGGGACCCCTGGGGCAATGAGCAGTTCTTC
d_call: TRBD1; j_call: TRBJ1-2; clone_size: NA; v_call: TRBV6-5; cdr3_aa: CASSRQYTGAGYTF; cdr3_nt: TGTGCCAGCAGTCGTCAATATACAGGGGCGGGCTACACCTTC
d_call: TRBD2; j_call: TRBJ2-1; clone_size: NA; v_call: TRBV9; cdr3_aa: CASSETSAHEQFF; cdr3_nt: TGTGCCAGCAGCGAAACTAGCGCTCATGAGCAGTTCTTC
d_call: TRBD1; j_call: TRBJ1-5; clone_size: NA; v_call: TRBV12-3/TRBV12-4; cdr3_aa: CASSYRGQPQHF; cdr3_nt: TGTGCCAGCAGTTACAGGGGCCAGCCCCAGCATTTT
d_call: NA; j_call: TRBJ1-4; clone_size: NA; v_call: TRBV3-1/TRBV3-2; cdr3_aa: CASSQDPAAGTNEKLFF; cdr3_nt: TGTGCCAGCAGCCAAGATCCGGCCGCGGGGACTAATGAAAAACTGTTTTTT
d_call: NA; j_call: TRBJ1-1; clone_size: NA; v_call: TRBV4-3; cdr3_aa: CASSQDFGSAFF; cdr3_nt: TGCGCCAGCAGCCAAGACTTCGGTTCAGCTTTCTTT
d_call: TRBD2; j_call: TRBJ2-5; clone_size: once; v_call: TRBV2; cdr3_aa: CASSISGGEKETQYF; cdr3_nt: TGTGCCAGCAGCATTAGCGGGGGGGAGAAAGAGACCCAGTACTTC
d_call: NA; j_call: TRBJ1-5; clone_size: NA; v_call: TRBV5-4; cdr3_aa: CASSLAPGMDSNQPQHF; cdr3_nt: TGTGCCAGCAGCTTGGCCCCCGGTATGGATAGCAATCAGCCCCAGCATTTT
d_call: TRBD2; j_call: TRBJ2-2; clone_size: NA; v_call: TRBV19; cdr3_aa: CASSTTSGTGELFF; cdr3_nt: TGTGCCAGTAGTACGACTAGCGGCACCGGGGAGCTGTTTTTT
d_call: TRBD1; j_call: TRBJ2-5; clone_size: NA; v_call: TRBV7-9; cdr3_aa: CASSLVRGQSPQYF; cdr3_nt: TGTGCCAGCAGCTTAGTCAGGGGGCAGTCCCCCCAGTACTTC
d_call: NA; j_call: TRBJ1-1; clone_size: NA; v_call: TRBV2; cdr3_aa: CASSDGLGRATTEAFF; cdr3_nt: TGTGCCAGCAGTGACGGCCTTGGCAGGGCAACCACTGAAGCTTTCTTT
d_call: NA; j_call: TRBJ2-1; clone_size: NA; v_call: TRBV30; cdr3_aa: CAWAPSQNEQFF; cdr3_nt: TGTGCCTGGGCCCCCAGCCAAAATGAGCAGTTCTTC
d_call: TRBD1; j_call: TRBJ2-2; clone_size: NA; v_call: TRBV4-3; cdr3_aa: CASSQYTGETGELFF; cdr3_nt: TGCGCCAGCAGCCAATACACAGGGGAAACCGGGGAGCTGTTTTTT
d_call: NA; j_call: TRBJ1-4; clone_size: NA; v_call: TRBV19; cdr3_aa: CATSQGPLSRATNEKLFF; cdr3_nt: TGTGCCACATCTCAGGGCCCTTTATCGCGGGCAACTAATGAAAAACTGTTTTTT
d_call: NA; j_call: TRBJ1-3; clone_size: NA; v_call: TRBV6-6; cdr3_aa: CASSMGQFGNTIYF; cdr3_nt: TGTGCCAGCAGTATGGGACAATTTGGAAACACCATATATTTT
d_call: NA; j_call: TRBJ1-5; clone_size: NA; v_call: TRBV6-2/TRBV6-3; cdr3_aa: CASSYPGRRGNQPQHF; cdr3_nt: TGTGCCAGCAGTTACCCGGGCAGGAGGGGCAATCAGCCCCAGCATTTT
d_call: NA; j_call: TRBJ2-3; clone_size: NA; v_call: TRBV18; cdr3_aa: CASSPRWFRAEQPDTQYF; cdr3_nt: TGTGCCAGCTCACCACGGTGGTTTCGGGCAGAACAACCAGATACGCAGTATTTT
d_call: NA; j_call: TRBJ1-2; clone_size: NA; v_call: TRBV6-1; cdr3_aa: CASSSRFPLYGYTF; cdr3_nt: TGTGCCAGCAGCAGCCGGTTCCCCCTCTATGGCTACACCTTC
d_call: TRBD2; j_call: TRBJ2-1; clone_size: NA; v_call: TRBV28; cdr3_aa: CASSFRGGAYNEQFF; cdr3_nt: TGTGCCAGCAGTTTTCGTGGGGGGGCCTACAATGAGCAGTTCTTC
d_call: TRBD2; j_call: TRBJ2-1; clone_size: NA; v_call: TRBV4-1; cdr3_aa: CASSQVSTGLGGEQFF; cdr3_nt: TGCGCCAGCAGCCAAGTGTCAACGGGACTAGGTGGTGAGCAGTTCTTC
d_call: NA; j_call: TRBJ1-5; clone_size: NA; v_call: TRBV3-1/TRBV3-2; cdr3_aa: CASSQGGPNQPQHF; cdr3_nt: TGTGCCAGCAGCCAAGGGGGACCTAATCAGCCCCAGCATTTT
d_call: TRBD1; j_call: TRBJ1-5; clone_size: NA; v_call: TRBV9; cdr3_aa: CASSVGQGSNQPQHF; cdr3_nt: TGTGCCAGCAGCGTAGGACAGGGAAGCAATCAGCCCCAGCATTTT
d_call: TRBD1; j_call: TRBJ1-4; clone_size: NA; v_call: TRBV9; cdr3_aa: CASSGLGQGGEKLFF; cdr3_nt: TGTGCCAGCAGCGGCCTGGGACAGGGAGGGGAAAAACTGTTTTTT
d_call: TRBD1; j_call: TRBJ1-1; clone_size: few; v_call: TRBV29-1; cdr3_aa: CSVGGQAVSEAFF; cdr3_nt: TGCAGCGTTGGGGGACAGGCTGTGTCTGAAGCTTTCTTT
d_call: NA; j_call: TRBJ2-5; clone_size: NA; v_call: TRBV6-5; cdr3_aa: CASSYRGRETQYF; cdr3_nt: TGTGCCAGCAGTTATAGGGGTAGAGAGACCCAGTACTTC
d_call: TRBD2; j_call: TRBJ2-5; clone_size: NA; v_call: TRBV7-3; cdr3_aa: CASSPGLAKETQYF; cdr3_nt: TGTGCCAGCAGCCCCGGACTAGCGAAAGAGACCCAGTACTTC
d_call: TRBD1; j_call: TRBJ2-7; clone_size: NA; v_call: TRBV6-5; cdr3_aa: CASRPGQGVYEQYF; cdr3_nt: TGTGCCAGCAGGCCAGGACAGGGGGTATACGAGCAGTACTTC
d_call: TRBD1; j_call: TRBJ2-7; clone_size: NA; v_call: TRBV5-5; cdr3_aa: CASSIGQVTYEQYF; cdr3_nt: TGTGCCAGCAGCATAGGACAGGTTACCTACGAGCAGTACTTC
d_call: NA; j_call: TRBJ1-2; clone_size: few; v_call: TRBV29-1; cdr3_aa: CSVVTANYGYTF; cdr3_nt: TGCAGCGTTGTAACAGCCAACTATGGCTACACCTTC
d_call: TRBD2; j_call: TRBJ2-1; clone_size: once; v_call: TRBV14; cdr3_aa: CASSQESSGGSKFF; cdr3_nt: TGTGCCAGCAGCCAAGAGAGTAGCGGGGGGTCCAAGTTCTTC
d_call: NA; j_call: TRBJ2-4; clone_size: NA; v_call: TRBV7-6; cdr3_aa: CASSLERPQRNLAKNIQYF; cdr3_nt: TGTGCCAGCAGCTTAGAAAGGCCCCAGAGAAATTTAGCCAAAAACATTCAGTACTTC
d_call: NA; j_call: TRBJ1-4; clone_size: NA; v_call: TRBV3-1/TRBV3-2; cdr3_aa: CASSPYGASNEKLFF; cdr3_nt: TGTGCCAGCAGCCCCTATGGGGCCAGTAATGAAAAACTGTTTTTT
d_call: TRBD1; j_call: TRBJ2-1; clone_size: NA; v_call: TRBV3-1/TRBV3-2; cdr3_aa: CASSHRTGVYNEQFF; cdr3_nt: TGTGCCAGCAGCCACCGGACAGGGGTCTACAATGAGCAGTTCTTC
d_call: TRBD1; j_call: TRBJ1-2; clone_size: NA; v_call: TRBV5-1; cdr3_aa: CASSPLGQGANYGYTF; cdr3_nt: TGCGCCAGCAGCCCGCTGGGACAGGGAGCTAACTATGGCTACACCTTC
d_call: TRBD1; j_call: TRBJ1-1; clone_size: once; v_call: TRBV4-1; cdr3_aa: CASSQGQSTGSNTEAFF; cdr3_nt: TGCGCCAGCAGCCAAGGCCAGTCGACAGGGTCGAACACTGAAGCTTTCTTT
d_call: NA; j_call: TRBJ1-1; clone_size: NA; v_call: TRBV9; cdr3_aa: CASSVDDGTEAFF; cdr3_nt: TGTGCCAGCAGCGTAGACGACGGCACTGAAGCTTTCTTT
d_call: NA; j_call: TRBJ2-2; clone_size: NA; v_call: TRBV13; cdr3_aa: CASSSIKQGSGTGELFF; cdr3_nt: TGTGCCAGCAGCTCAATCAAGCAGGGGTCGGGCACCGGGGAGCTGTTTTTT
d_call: NA; j_call: TRBJ2-2; clone_size: few; v_call: TRBV6-4; cdr3_aa: CASSDGTNTGELFF; cdr3_nt: TGTGCCAGCAGTGACGGGACAAACACCGGGGAGCTGTTTTTT
d_call: NA; j_call: TRBJ1-3; clone_size: few; v_call: TRBV7-8; cdr3_aa: CASSSALSGNTIYF; cdr3_nt: TGTGCCAGCAGCTCTGCACTATCTGGAAACACCATATATTTT
d_call: NA; j_call: TRBJ1-2; clone_size: NA; v_call: TRBV9; cdr3_aa: CASSVGGESSLDGYTF; cdr3_nt: TGTGCCAGCAGCGTAGGCGGGGAATCGTCACTCGATGGCTACACCTTC
d_call: TRBD1; j_call: TRBJ2-2; clone_size: NA; v_call: TRBV3-1/TRBV3-2; cdr3_aa: CASSQGQGYTGELFF; cdr3_nt: TGTGCCAGCAGCCAGGGACAGGGATACACCGGGGAGCTGTTTTTT
d_call: TRBD1; j_call: TRBJ1-2; clone_size: NA; v_call: TRBV29-1; cdr3_aa: CSVAHRDREEKYGYTF; cdr3_nt: TGCAGCGTTGCCCACCGTGACAGGGAGGAAAAATATGGCTACACCTTC
d_call: TRBD1; j_call: TRBJ2-1; clone_size: NA; v_call: TRBV27; cdr3_aa: CASSLYRGNEQFF; cdr3_nt: TGTGCCAGCAGTTTATACAGGGGGAATGAGCAGTTCTTC
d_call: TRBD2; j_call: TRBJ2-3; clone_size: NA; v_call: TRBV24-1; cdr3_aa: CATSDSRTSGSTDTQYF; cdr3_nt: TGTGCCACCAGTGATTCAAGGACTAGCGGTAGCACAGATACGCAGTATTTT
d_call: NA; j_call: TRBJ2-7; clone_size: NA; v_call: TRBV7-8; cdr3_aa: CASSSRPEPRYEQYF; cdr3_nt: TGTGCCAGCAGCTCAAGACCGGAACCGAGATACGAGCAGTACTTC
d_call: NA; j_call: TRBJ2-3; clone_size: NA; v_call: TRBV30; cdr3_aa: CAWSVRSLPGTDTQYF; cdr3_nt: TGTGCCTGGAGTGTGAGGAGCCTCCCGGGCACAGATACGCAGTATTTT
d_call: NA; j_call: TRBJ2-2; clone_size: NA; v_call: TRBV6-5; cdr3_aa: CASGRTANTGELFF; cdr3_nt: TGTGCCAGCGGAAGGACAGCCAACACCGGGGAGCTGTTTTTT
d_call: NA; j_call: TRBJ1-5; clone_size: NA; v_call: TRBV28; cdr3_aa: CASSLFRGDPQPQHF; cdr3_nt: TGTGCCAGCAGTTTATTCCGCGGGGACCCTCAGCCCCAGCATTTT
d_call: NA; j_call: TRBJ1-6; clone_size: NA; v_call: TRBV4-3; cdr3_aa: CASSPDGRSLSYNSPLHF; cdr3_nt: TGCGCCAGCAGCCCAGATGGGCGGTCCCTTTCCTATAATTCACCCCTCCACTTT
d_call: NA; j_call: TRBJ2-7; clone_size: NA; v_call: TRBV5-6; cdr3_aa: CASSADRLYEQYF; cdr3_nt: TGTGCCAGCAGCGCCGACAGACTCTACGAGCAGTACTTC
d_call: NA; j_call: TRBJ1-6; clone_size: NA; v_call: TRBV6-5; cdr3_aa: CASSYATRGGSPLHF; cdr3_nt: TGTGCCAGCAGTTACGCGACGAGAGGAGGTTCACCCCTCCACTTT
d_call: NA; j_call: TRBJ2-2; clone_size: NA; v_call: TRBV10-3; cdr3_aa: CATSGGELFF; cdr3_nt: TGTGCCACCTCGGGGGGGGAGCTGTTTTTT
d_call: NA; j_call: TRBJ1-1; clone_size: NA; v_call: TRBV13; cdr3_aa: CASSPPSDTSPMNTEAFF; cdr3_nt: TGTGCCAGCAGCCCGCCCTCGGATACGAGTCCCATGAACACTGAAGCTTTCTTT
d_call: NA; j_call: TRBJ2-1; clone_size: NA; v_call: TRBV4-3; cdr3_aa: CASSRGHSSYNEQFF; cdr3_nt: TGCGCCAGCAGCCGAGGACATAGCTCCTACAATGAGCAGTTCTTC
d_call: TRBD1; j_call: TRBJ2-1; clone_size: NA; v_call: TRBV11-3; cdr3_aa: CASSLRQGDNEQFF; cdr3_nt: TGTGCCAGCAGCTTACGACAGGGCGACAATGAGCAGTTCTTC
d_call: TRBD1; j_call: TRBJ2-3; clone_size: once; v_call: TRBV5-1; cdr3_aa: CASSYGTGSTDTQYF; cdr3_nt: TGCGCCAGCAGCTACGGGACAGGGAGCACAGATACGCAGTATTTT
d_call: TRBD1; j_call: TRBJ2-3; clone_size: few; v_call: TRBV10-3; cdr3_aa: CAISEGAGGADTQYF; cdr3_nt: TGTGCCATCAGTGAGGGTGCAGGGGGCGCAGATACGCAGTATTTT